This record looks at one T cell receptor (beta chain) sequence and its context. All donors comprised healthy Caucasians. This sample is drawn from a study of identical twins. The length of the CDR3 is 18 residues. Unmatched junction bases numbered 13, after V lost 0 bases and J lost 2 bases. Germline V lookup: CDR1 SGHRS, CDR2 YFSETQ. A universal primer site was created by template switching, with the cDNA bearing unique molecular identifiers. TCRdb re-called the 5' RACE reads through MiXCR, storing one row per CDR3 protein. The top ten clones hold 0.48% of a sample with 500,000 to 550,000 distinct CDR3 sequences, more than 20% of them seen once. The same sample was also studied in work on yellow fever vaccine responses in identical twins.

This TCR derives from a woman younger than 30 in good health. This chain connects TRBV5-1 to TRBJ2-7; 8 bases fit TRBD2. Sequencing was carried out using CD4+ T cells sorted from blood. The CDR3 here is CASSLAGVAGPVPYEQYF. The DNA of the CDR3 is TGCGCCAGCAGCTTGGCCGGGGTAGCGGGACCCGTTCCCTACGAGCAGTACTTC. The full variable domain, its missing parts supplied by reference TRBV5-1 and TRBJ2-7, is KAGVTQTPRYLIKTRGQQVTLSCSPISGHRSVSWYQQTPGQGLQFLFEYFSETQRNKGNFPGRFSGRQFSNSRSEMNVSTLELGDSALYLCASSLAGVAGPVPYEQYFGPGTRLTVT.